Below, 30 T cell receptor beta chains from the same sample are listed, as sequenced in a study of blood T cell repertoires in COVID-19. Clones were read by immunoSEQ multiplex PCR, and TCRdb kept only the in-frame ones, dropping some. The data show about 29,000 clones, around 89% seen once. Input material: peripheral blood. Receptor source: a human donor in a cohort sampled during active COVID-19.

This chain joins TRBV6-5 and TRBJ1-6; D not certain. Trimming took off 0 bases at V and 5 bases at J, with 8 bases between the two ends. The CDR3 has 15 residues. In germline, CDR1 is MNHEY, CDR2 SVGAGI. The CDR3 DNA reads TGTGCCAGCAGTTACTCGACTAGAAATAATTCACCCCTCCACTTT. Its protein product is CASSYSTRNNSPLHF.

The V and J genes are TRBV6-5 and TRBJ2-7, with D perhaps matching TRBD1 (5 bases). Trimming shortened V by 2 bases and J by 6 bases, and 5 bases separated the two germline ends. The CDR3 runs to 11 residues. Germline V gene lookup returns CDR1 MNHEY and CDR2 SVGAGI. This chain's CDR3 is CASSYRGEQYF. CDR3 bases: TGTGCCAGCAGTTACAGGGGCGAGCAGTACTTC.

This clone has only a few counts. This chain uses TRBV6-5 with TRBJ1-2; 9 nucleotides agree with TRBD1. The CDR3 has 15 amino acids. Trimming cost V 6 bases and J 2 bases; bases outside gene matches: 7. CDR1 MNHEY and CDR2 SVGAGI come from the germline V gene. The CDR3 loop reads CASSTGGIPNYGYTF. CDR3 nucleotide sequence: TGTGCCAGCAGCACAGGGGGCATTCCGAACTATGGCTACACCTTC.

The chain links TRBV7-2 to TRBJ2-3; D is unclear. The CDR3 spans 13 residues. Trimming removed 1 base from V and 6 bases from J, with 8 bases in between. Germline values: CDR1 SGHTA, CDR2 FQGNSA. CDR3 DNA sequence: TGTGCCAGCAGCTTAGGTCCGAGGGATACGCAGTATTTT. Encoded protein: CASSLGPRDTQYF.

This clone was recorded a few times. The CDR3 spells CASSERGTGSHSSDGYTF. CDR3 nucleotide sequence: TGTGCCAGCAGCGAAAGGGGTACCGGGAGTCACTCGTCGGATGGCTACACCTTC. The gene calls are TRBV7-2 and TRBJ1-2; D perhaps matches TRBD1 (5 bases). This CDR3 is built from 18 residues. Germline V lookup: CDR1 SGHTA, CDR2 FQGNSA. V was clipped by 5 bases and J by 6 bases, with 28 bases between them.

The V gene is TRBV11-2, the J gene TRBJ2-5; TRBD2 matches 9 bases. CDR1 is SGHAT, CDR2 FQNNGV, per germline. The CDR3 is made up of 14 amino acids. Trimming removed 1 base from V and 9 bases from J; junction bases left unmatched: 6. DNA for the CDR3: TGTGCCAGCAGCTTAGCGGAGACTAGCGGTCCCCAGTACTTC. Protein sequence: CASSLAETSGPQYF.

The chain couples TRBV5-1 to TRBJ1-2; 11 bases line up with TRBD1. Looked up from germline, CDR1 is SGHRS and CDR2 is YFSETQ. The CDR3 has 14 residues. Trimming removed 4 bases from V and 4 bases from J; junction bases left unmatched: 3. In nucleotides, the CDR3 is TGCGCCAGCAGCGACGGGACAGGGGGCTATGGCTACACCTTC. Its protein is CASSDGTGGYGYTF. The entire variable domain, with the rest obtained from reference TRBV5-1 and TRBJ1-2, is as follows: KAGVTQTPRYLIKTRGQQVTLSCSPISGHRSVSWYQQTPGQGLQFLFEYFSETQRNKGNFPGRFSGRQFSNSRSEMNVSTLELGDSALYLCASSDGTGGYGYTFGSGTRLTVV.

In nucleotides, the CDR3 is TGTGCCAGCAGCCAAAGGACTAGCGGGGGGGTAAGAACAGATACGCAGTATTTT. Protein sequence: CASSQRTSGGVRTDTQYF. The chain couples TRBV3-1 (or the pseudogene TRBV3-2) to TRBJ2-3, with 15 bases aligning to TRBD2. With 2 bases clipped from V and 3 bases from J, the junction kept 6 bases outside the gene matches. The germline CDR1 and CDR2 sequences are LGHDT and YNNKEL (reference sequence). The CDR3 runs to 18 residues.

This chain uses TRBV2 with TRBJ2-3; TRBD2 agrees at 8 bases. The J segment lost 5 bases and the V segment lost 5 bases, leaving 6 bases of the junction unmatched. The germline V gene encodes CDR1 SNHLY and CDR2 FYNNEI. The CDR3 loop spans 14 amino acids. The CDR3 bases are TGTGCCAGCAGTTCCGGGGGGGGAATAGATACGCAGTATTTT. It translates to CASSSGGGIDTQYF.

The genes are TRBV11-2 and TRBJ2-1; 8 nucleotides line up with TRBD1. Germline lookup yields CDR1 SGHAT and CDR2 FQNNGV. There are 13 residues in the CDR3. V trimming: 4 bases; J trimming: 9 bases; junction bases outside the gene matches: 5. CDR3 sequence (DNA): TGTGCCAGCAGCTATGGACAGGGCGGTGAGCAGTTCTTC. It yields the protein CASSYGQGGEQFF.

The genes are TRBV5-6 and TRBJ1-6; 10 bases are shared with TRBD1. The CDR3 length is 16 residues. J gave up 8 bases and V 2 bases, and 7 bases lay outside the gene matches. The V gene's germline CDR1 is SGHDT and CDR2 YYEEEE. DNA of the CDR3: TGTGCCAGCAGCTTATCGACAGGGGGCAGGTATTCACCCCTCCACTTT. It is translated as CASSLSTGGRYSPLHF.

This chain uses TRBV5-1 with TRBJ2-7; D is perhaps TRBD1 (5 bases). This CDR3 has 13 residues. Germline CDR1 reads SGHRS; CDR2 reads YFSETQ. The V end lost 3 bases, the J end lost 9 bases, and 16 bases lay between the germline ends. The CDR3 is CASSSEGDFGQYF. CDR3 nucleotide sequence: TGCGCCAGCAGCTCGGAAGGGGATTTTGGGCAGTACTTC.

CDR3: CATAGGRGGSDTQYF. The CDR3 coding sequence is TGTGCCACCGCGGGGGGCAGGGGTGGATCAGATACGCAGTATTTT. This chain connects TRBV24-1 to TRBJ2-3, with 8 bases aligning to TRBD2. The CDR3 is 15 amino acids. Trimming cost V 9 bases and J 4 bases; bases outside gene matches: 11. The germline V gene encodes CDR1 KGHDR and CDR2 SFDVKD.

The rearrangement links TRBV11-3 to TRBJ2-7; 7 nucleotides line up with TRBD1. V shed 5 bases, J shed 5 bases, and the junction held 6 bases outside the gene matches. Germline loops: CDR1 SGHNT, CDR2 YENEEA. The CDR3 sequence is 13 residues long. For the CDR3, the DNA is TGTGCCAGCAGCCAGGGACAGTCCAACGAGCAGTACTTC. This sequence encodes CASSQGQSNEQYF.

The chain combines TRBV3-1 (or the pseudogene TRBV3-2) with TRBJ2-3; the match to TRBD1 covers 12 bases. With 4 bases clipped from V and 2 bases from J, the junction kept 4 bases outside the gene matches. The CDR3 is 16 residues long. The germline V gene has CDR1 LGHDT and CDR2 YNNKEL (reference sequence). CDR3 in amino acids: CASSPWDRGHTDTQYF. The CDR3 coding sequence is TGTGCCAGCAGCCCCTGGGACAGGGGGCACACAGATACGCAGTATTTT.

V and J are TRBV5-1 and TRBJ1-4; 8 bases align to TRBD1. The CDR3 runs 14 residues. Germline CDR1 and CDR2: SGHRS and YFSETQ. Germline trimming cut 4 bases from V and 3 bases from J; bases unmatched to any gene: 2. CDR3 DNA: TGCGCCAGCAGCGGGGGACAGGCTAATGAAAAACTGTTTTTT. It specifies CASSGGQANEKLFF.

This chain joins TRBV7-8 and TRBJ2-1, with 9 bases matching TRBD2. Unmatched junction bases numbered 6, after V lost 2 bases and J lost 7 bases. Germline V gene lookup returns CDR1 SGHVS and CDR2 FQNEAQ. This CDR3 is built from 15 residues. The CDR3 spells CASSLIAGGRNEQFF. In DNA, the CDR3 is TGTGCCAGCAGCTTAATTGCGGGGGGGCGGAATGAGCAGTTCTTC.

V is TRBV29-1 and J is TRBJ2-7; the D is unclear. Germline lookup yields CDR1 SQVTM and CDR2 ANQGSEA. There are 10 residues in the CDR3. Trimming shortened V by 7 bases and J by 5 bases, and 9 bases separated the two germline ends. CDR3 nucleotide sequence: TGCAGCGCTGAGGCGGACGAGCAGTACTTC. Encoded protein: CSAEADEQYF.

CDR3 DNA: TGTGCCAGTAGTCCGCCCCCAACGCGATACTACAATGAGCAGTTCTTC. Protein: CASSPPPTRYYNEQFF. V is TRBV19 and J is TRBJ2-1, with D unresolved. This CDR3 comprises 16 residues. Germline V CDR1 and CDR2: LNHDA, SQIVND (reference sequence). V was trimmed by 5 bases and J by 3 bases, leaving 17 bases between them.

The chain combines TRBV12-3 or TRBV12-4 with TRBJ1-3, with unresolved D. This CDR3 region has 13 residues. The germline V and J ends were trimmed by 7 bases and 0 bases, with 7 bases remaining between them. The CDR3 loop is CASTEASGNTIYF. The CDR3 DNA reads as TGTGCCAGCACCGAGGCCTCTGGAAACACCATATATTTT.

The V gene is TRBV2, the J gene TRBJ1-1; D remains unclear. Trimming cost V 7 bases and J 0 bases, with 12 bases left between them. This CDR3 comprises 14 residues. Germline lookup yields CDR1 SNHLY and CDR2 FYNNEI. CDR3 in DNA: TGTGCCAGCAAGGTGACGGGGATGAACACTGAAGCTTTCTTT. Translating it yields CASKVTGMNTEAFF.

J is TRBJ2-2 and V is TRBV5-4; D might be TRBD1 (6 bases). Trimming removed 1 base from V and 4 bases from J, with 8 bases in between. The CDR3 length is 14 residues. The germline V gene has CDR1 SGHNT and CDR2 YYREEE (reference sequence). The CDR3 region is CASSLWGRTGELFF. In DNA form, the CDR3 reads TGTGCCAGCAGCTTGTGGGGGCGCACCGGGGAGCTGTTTTTT.

The CDR3 coding sequence is TGTGCCAGCAGTGAATATCAGGCGGGACCAGGTGGCTACACCTTC. It yields the protein CASSEYQAGPGGYTF. The gene calls are TRBV6-1 and TRBJ1-2, with D possibly being TRBD1 (5 bases). The CDR3 extends over 15 amino acids. The germline V gene encodes CDR1 MNHNS and CDR2 SASEGT. Trimming stripped 2 bases from V and 7 bases from J, with 17 bases between.

The V and J genes are TRBV7-8 and TRBJ2-7; 11 nucleotides match TRBD2. Germline CDR1 is SGHVS and CDR2 is FQNEAQ. This CDR3 is 16 amino acids long. The trim removed 3 bases at V and 2 bases at J, leaving 6 bases unmatched. CDR3 sequence reads: CASSLLLAGATYEQYF. The CDR3 bases are TGTGCCAGCAGCTTGTTACTAGCGGGGGCTACCTACGAGCAGTACTTC.

This chain links TRBV30 with TRBJ2-3, with TRBD2 as a possible D gene (5 bases). The CDR3 consists of 12 residues. Germline V gene lookup returns CDR1 GTSNPN and CDR2 SVGIG (reference sequence). Trimming pared 0 bases from V and 11 bases from J, leaving 12 bases between. The CDR3 sequence: CAWSVPKGRQYF. For the CDR3, the DNA is TGTGCCTGGAGTGTCCCTAAAGGGAGGCAGTATTTT. The full variable domain, completed using reference TRBV30 and TRBJ2-3, is SQTIHQWPATLVQPVGSPLSLECTVEGTSNPNLYWYRQAAGRGLQLLFYSVGIGQISSEVPQNLSASRPQDRQFILSSKKLLLSDSGFYLCAWSVPKGRQYFGPGTRLTVL.

This chain connects TRBV5-1 to TRBJ2-1; 7 bases are shared with TRBD1. The CDR3 covers 15 residues. With 2 bases clipped from V and 0 bases from J, the junction kept 2 bases outside the gene matches. The V gene's germline CDR1 is SGHRS and CDR2 YFSETQ. CDR3 nucleotides: TGCGCCAGCAGCTTAGGGGGCTTCTCCTACAATGAGCAGTTCTTC. It is translated as CASSLGGFSYNEQFF.

This clone came up once. This chain connects TRBV5-1 to TRBJ2-5; D is undetermined. Germline V CDR1 and CDR2: SGHRS, YFSETQ. Deletions cut 4 bases from V and 0 bases from J, with 4 bases between. The CDR3 consists of 12 residues. The CDR3 DNA reads TGCGCCAGCAGCCCAAACCAAGAGACCCAGTACTTC. It is translated as CASSPNQETQYF.

This chain uses TRBV7-9 with TRBJ1-4; 8 nucleotides match TRBD1. The CDR3 has 14 residues. Germline V gene lookup returns CDR1 SEHNR and CDR2 FQNEAQ (reference sequence). V shed 5 bases, J shed 8 bases, and the junction held 7 bases outside the gene matches. CDR3 in amino acids: CASSPTGAGEKLFF. The CDR3 region has the DNA TGTGCCAGCAGCCCGACAGGGGCAGGCGAAAAACTGTTTTTT.

This sequence joins TRBV15 and TRBJ1-2, with D perhaps matching TRBD1 (6 bases). Trimming pared 5 bases from V and 2 bases from J, leaving 9 bases between. The germline CDR1 and CDR2 sequences are LNHNV and YYDKDF (reference sequence). This CDR3 is 13 amino acids long. This chain's CDR3 is CATSATGNYGYTF. In DNA form, the CDR3 reads TGTGCCACCAGCGCTACAGGGAACTATGGCTACACCTTC.

The chain employs TRBV5-5 and TRBJ1-3; 7 bases line up with TRBD1. This CDR3 is 16 amino acids long. V shed 2 bases, J shed 2 bases, and the junction held 7 bases outside the gene matches. CDR1 is SGHKS, CDR2 YYEKEE, per germline (reference sequence). Here the CDR3 reads CASSFTDRQTGNTIYF. The DNA for the CDR3 is TGTGCCAGCAGCTTTACGGACAGGCAGACTGGAAACACCATATATTTT.